Presented here are 10 T cell receptor beta chains from one specimen sequenced in a study of blood T cells in healthy people across ages. Primers used in a second PCR of roughly 6 to 12 cycles were a sample-barcoded 5' primer and a J-beta primer mix. MiXCR, applied by TCRdb to the 5' RACE reads, yields one record per CDR3 protein. Of 700,000 or so distinct CDR3 sequences in the sample, approximately 21% were seen once. The specimen was blood. The receptors derive from a man between 65 and 85 years old in good health.

Regarding this clonotype: One junction end disagrees with the germline gene, perhaps due to a read error. The chain carries TRBV20-1 and TRBJ1-6; 10 nucleotides align to TRBD1. The CDR3 contains 15 residues. Germline CDR1 and CDR2: DFQATT and SNEGSKA (reference sequence). CDR3 nucleotide sequence: TGCAGCGCTACCTTGACAGGGGGCTTAAGTTCACCCCTCCACTTT. As protein: CSATLTGGLSSPLHF.

This rearrangement joins TRBV27 to TRBJ2-6; 8 bases line up with TRBD1. Germline CDR1 and CDR2: MNHEY and SMNVEV (reference sequence). V lost 6 bases, J lost 2 bases, and 3 bases stayed unmatched. The CDR3 extends over 15 amino acids. Written as DNA, the CDR3 is TGTGCCAGCAGAACAGGGGGAACTGGGGCCAACGTCCTGACTTTC. Translating gives CASRTGGTGANVLTF.

The V call is TRBV18, the J call TRBJ1-1; no clear D. The germline gives CDR1 KGHSH, CDR2 LQKENI. This CDR3 spans 16 amino acids. Trimming left V 1 base short and J 4 bases short, with 16 bases between. DNA of the CDR3: TGTGCCAGCTCACCACAGCTAAAGGGTAGTGGCACTGAAGCTTTCTTT. Translated: CASSPQLKGSGTEAFF.

The chain combines TRBV18 with TRBJ2-7, with 9 bases lining up with TRBD1. Germline V gives CDR1 KGHSH, CDR2 LQKENI. The CDR3 extends over 14 amino acids. V lost 2 bases, J lost 4 bases, and 3 bases stayed unmatched. CDR3 protein: CASSPWGQGYEQYF. CDR3 sequence (DNA): TGTGCCAGCTCACCATGGGGACAGGGTTACGAGCAGTACTTC.

The chain carries TRBV12-3 or TRBV12-4 and TRBJ1-2; D not certain. CDR3 length: 11 amino acids. V was shortened by 5 bases and J by 8 bases, with 9 bases between the two germline ends. CDR3: CASSGIGGYTF. In nucleotides, the CDR3 is TGTGCCAGCAGTGGAATAGGCGGCTACACCTTC.

The count of this clonotype is one. Since the CDR3 does not end with the conserved phenylalanine or tryptophan, this likely comes from a read error. The V call is TRBV20-1, the J call TRBJ2-5; tentatively, D is TRBD2 (7 bases). The V gene's germline CDR1 is DFQATT and CDR2 SNEGSKA (reference sequence). The CDR3 length is 12 residues. V dropped 2 bases and J dropped 5 bases, with 9 bases sitting between them. CDR3 DNA sequence: TGCAGTGCTAGAAGGGGGGGGGAGACCCAGTACTCC. Its translation: CSARRGGETQYS.

This clonotype was detected only a few times. The chain uses TRBV19 and TRBJ1-1; D gene unclear. Trimming took off 1 base at V and 0 bases at J, with 3 bases between the two ends. The CDR3 covers 13 residues. The germline CDR1 and CDR2 sequences are LNHDA and SQIVND (reference sequence). The CDR3 sequence is CASSIGVNTEAFF. CDR3 in DNA: TGTGCCAGTAGTATAGGGGTGAACACTGAAGCTTTCTTT.

In its sample, this clonotype was seen a few times. J is TRBJ2-5 and V is TRBV24-1; tentative D call: TRBD2 (6 bases). V lost 4 bases and J lost 5, with 7 bases in between. The CDR3 extends over 12 amino acids. Looked up from germline, CDR1 is KGHDR and CDR2 is SFDVKD. The CDR3 sequence: CATSDRGETQYF. The CDR3 DNA reads as TGTGCCACCAGTGACCGGGGGGAGACCCAGTACTTC.

This rearrangement joins TRBV28 to TRBJ1-1; D remains ambiguous. The V end lost 7 bases, the J end lost 1 base, and 13 bases lay between the germline ends. This CDR3 is 14 amino acids long. Looked up from germline, CDR1 is MDHEN and CDR2 is SYDVKM. DNA for the CDR3: TGTGCCAGCACAACCATCCGGCCGAACACTGAAGCTTTCTTT. It yields the protein CASTTIRPNTEAFF.

This clonotype turned up a few times. The junction does not match germline at one end; this may be a read error. V gene TRBV7-2 combines with J gene TRBJ2-5; D not resolved. The CDR3 is 11 amino acids. Germline assignment: CDR1 SGHTA and CDR2 FQGNSA. CDR3 nucleotides: TGTGCCAGCAGCTCCCAATTGGAACCGTTCTTC. It specifies CASSSQLEPFF.